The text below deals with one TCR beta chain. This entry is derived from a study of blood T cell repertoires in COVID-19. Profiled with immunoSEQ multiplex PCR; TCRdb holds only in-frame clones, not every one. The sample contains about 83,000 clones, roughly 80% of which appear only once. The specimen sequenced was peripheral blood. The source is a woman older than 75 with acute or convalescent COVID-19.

The CDR3 loop reads CASSFETSGASTDTQYF. The DNA of the CDR3 is TGTGCCAGCAGCTTCGAAACTAGCGGTGCTAGCACAGATACGCAGTATTTT. The chain links TRBV5-5 to TRBJ2-3; 8 bases are shared with TRBD2. Per germline, CDR1 SGHKS and CDR2 YYEKEE (reference sequence). The CDR3 is 17 residues long. The V and J ends lost 2 bases and 0 bases, in that order; junction bases with no gene match: 8.